Shown below are 21 T cell receptor beta chains from a single sample sequenced in a study of blood T cell repertoires in COVID-19. Clones were sequenced by immunoSEQ multiplex PCR, and TCRdb holds only the in-frame ones, with some missing. The sample has under 300,000 clones; about four fifths are singletons. Material: peripheral blood. All receptors derive from a woman aged 18-29 years with acute or convalescent COVID-19.

The rearrangement uses TRBV6-5 and TRBJ1-2, with a tentative D call TRBD1 (6 bases). Germline V gives CDR1 MNHEY, CDR2 SVGAGI. Trimming removed 3 bases from V and 7 bases from J, with 9 bases in between. This CDR3 spans 12 amino acids. CDR3 region: CASSYSGVGYTF. The DNA of the CDR3 is TGTGCCAGCAGTTATTCAGGGGTTGGCTACACCTTC.

This chain joins TRBV4-3 and TRBJ2-1; 8 bases are shared with TRBD2. The CDR3 spans 16 residues. Germline assignment: CDR1 LGHNA and CDR2 YSLEER. J was trimmed by 6 bases and V by 1 base; bases with no gene match: 8. The CDR3 DNA follows: TGCGCCAGCAGCCAAGTGACTAGCGTCTTCCTCAATGAGCAGTTCTTC. It translates to CASSQVTSVFLNEQFF.

The chain has TRBV24-1 and TRBJ2-7; the D gene is possibly TRBD2 (6 bases). CDR1 is KGHDR and CDR2 is SFDVKD in the germline V gene. The CDR3 has 13 residues. V was trimmed by 5 bases and J by 9 bases, leaving 16 bases between them. CDR3 sequence: CATSAQGLRGQYF. The CDR3 nucleotides read TGTGCCACCAGTGCCCAGGGACTCCGCGGGCAGTACTTC.

In its sample, this clone was seen a few times. The chain couples TRBV6-5 to TRBJ1-2; D is possibly TRBD1 (5 bases). The CDR3 is 15 residues long. CDR1 MNHEY and CDR2 SVGAGI come from the germline V gene. The germline V and J ends were trimmed by 4 bases and 0 bases, with 12 bases remaining between them. The CDR3 spells CASSWSGSPNYGYTF. CDR3 DNA sequence: TGTGCCAGCAGTTGGTCAGGGTCCCCTAACTATGGCTACACCTTC.

The CDR3 bases are TGTGCCAGCAGCCCGACAGGGGGCGAGACCCAGTACTTC. It is translated as CASSPTGGETQYF. The rearrangement uses TRBV9 and TRBJ2-5; 10 bases match TRBD1. The V and J ends lost 4 bases and 5 bases, in that order; junction bases with no gene match: 2. The length of the CDR3 is 13 residues. Germline CDR1 is SGDLS and CDR2 is YYNGEE.

The CDR3: CASSPKSSAYEQYF. CDR3 coding DNA: TGTGCCAGCTCACCGAAAAGTTCGGCCTACGAGCAGTACTTC. V is TRBV18 and J is TRBJ2-7; D not certain. This CDR3 is 14 amino acids long. V dropped 3 bases and J dropped 2 bases, with 11 bases sitting between them. Germline CDR1 is KGHSH and CDR2 is LQKENI.

The J gene is TRBJ1-5, the V gene TRBV6-5, with TRBD1 as a possible D gene (5 bases). Between the trimmed V and J ends, which lost 6 bases and 5 bases, there was a span of 17 bases. Germline loops: CDR1 MNHEY, CDR2 SVGAGI. The CDR3 is 15 residues long. In nucleotides, the CDR3 is TGTGCCAGCAGACCGTCCCCGGCGACAGATCAGCCCCAGCATTTT. This encodes CASRPSPATDQPQHF.

This chain joins TRBV12-3 or TRBV12-4 and TRBJ1-1; no definite D call. Between the trimmed V and J ends, which lost 1 base and 8 bases, there was a span of 5 bases. This CDR3 region has 11 residues. CDR3: CASSLGREAFF. CDR3 nucleotides: TGTGCCAGCAGTTTAGGCAGGGAAGCTTTCTTT.

The V gene is TRBV27, the J gene TRBJ2-3; possibly TRBD2 for D (6 bases). There are 15 residues in the CDR3. CDR1 is MNHEY and CDR2 is SMNVEV in the germline V gene (reference sequence). The V and J ends lost 7 bases and 6 bases respectively, with 20 bases between them. The CDR3: CASKVGRLVSDTQYF. The CDR3 region has the DNA TGTGCCAGCAAGGTTGGAAGACTAGTCTCGGATACGCAGTATTTT.

The chain is built from TRBV9 and TRBJ2-1, with D possibly being TRBD1 (6 bases). Germline CDR1 SGDLS, CDR2 YYNGEE. The length of the CDR3 is 14 residues. Trimming took off 0 bases at V and 9 bases at J, with 13 bases between the two ends. The CDR3 region has the DNA TGTGCCAGCAGCGTAGAGGTCAGGGGCGGTGAGCAGTTCTTC. Translated, it gives CASSVEVRGGEQFF.

This chain links TRBV4-3 with TRBJ1-5; TRBD1 is a possible D gene (6 bases). This CDR3 region has 18 residues. Germline V lookup: CDR1 LGHNA, CDR2 YSLEER. V lost 1 base and J lost 6, with 22 bases in between. CDR3 nucleotides: TGCGCCAGCAGCCAAGCCGGGACAAGGTCTGTTGGGGGTCAGCCCCAGCATTTT. It codes for CASSQAGTRSVGGQPQHF.

This clone was found once. V and J are TRBV19 and TRBJ2-1, with D tentatively TRBD1 (6 bases). Germline V gene data show CDR1 as LNHDA and CDR2 as SQIVND (reference sequence). CDR3 size: 13 residues. Trimming left V 4 bases short and J 6 bases short, with 10 bases between. CDR3 protein: CASSTQGINEQFF. The DNA for the CDR3 is TGTGCCAGTAGTACACAGGGTATCAATGAGCAGTTCTTC.

This clone occurred once. J is TRBJ2-7 and V is TRBV2; TRBD2 aligns across 16 bases. The J segment lost 7 bases and the V segment lost 4 bases, leaving 10 bases of the junction unmatched. Germline V CDR1 and CDR2: SNHLY, FYNNEI. This CDR3 has 17 amino acids. The CDR3 loop reads CASSAGTSGRAGGEQYF. The CDR3 region has the DNA TGTGCCAGCAGTGCCGGGACTAGCGGGAGGGCCGGAGGGGAGCAGTACTTC.

J is TRBJ2-7 and V is TRBV7-9, with 10 nucleotides matching TRBD1. The germline V gene encodes CDR1 SEHNR and CDR2 FQNEAQ (reference sequence). The CDR3 is made up of 15 amino acids. J gave up 1 base and V 5 bases, and 5 bases lay outside the gene matches. The CDR3 nucleotides read TGTGCCAGCAGCGACCGGGACAGGGGTTCCTACGAGCAGTACTTC. Its protein product is CASSDRDRGSYEQYF.

V gene TRBV9 combines with J gene TRBJ2-3; 7 nucleotides match TRBD1. The V and J ends lost 3 bases and 5 bases, in that order; junction bases with no gene match: 30. CDR3 length: 22 amino acids. Germline V CDR1 and CDR2: SGDLS, YYNGEE. The CDR3 reads CASSAWGKGAPLGLAWGDTQYF. In nucleotides, the CDR3 is TGTGCCAGCAGCGCCTGGGGGAAGGGGGCACCCCTTGGACTCGCTTGGGGAGATACGCAGTATTTT.

The rearrangement uses TRBV4-1 and TRBJ2-7; weak D call: TRBD2 (5 bases). CDR1 is MGHRA, CDR2 YSYEKL, per germline. Between the trimmed V and J ends, which lost 1 base and 1 base, there was a span of 17 bases. The CDR3 sequence is 17 residues long. The CDR3 DNA reads as TGCGCCAGCAGCCAAGTCCGCGGAGAGGGCCCATCCTACGAGCAGTACTTC. Protein: CASSQVRGEGPSYEQYF.

This clone was seen a handful of times. V and J are TRBV27 and TRBJ2-5; 11 bases fit TRBD1. Germline CDR1 is MNHEY and CDR2 is SMNVEV (reference sequence). This CDR3 comprises 14 residues. Germline trimming cut 8 bases from V and 6 bases from J; bases unmatched to any gene: 8. In DNA form, the CDR3 reads TGTGCCAGCCGAAGGACAGGGGGCCAGAAGACCCAGTACTTC. Residues: CASRRTGGQKTQYF.

The chain employs TRBV9 and TRBJ1-1; D gene uncertain. The CDR3 contains 14 residues. V was cut by 3 bases and J by 3 bases, with 12 bases left in between. Germline CDR1 SGDLS, CDR2 YYNGEE. Here the CDR3 reads CASSGGSGHTEAFF. The CDR3 coding sequence is TGTGCCAGCAGCGGCGGCTCCGGCCACACTGAAGCTTTCTTT.

The J gene is TRBJ1-6, the V gene TRBV4-3; a weak D match, TRBD1 (5 bases). V lost 0 bases, J lost 6 bases, and 15 bases lay in between. The CDR3 runs to 17 residues. The germline V gene encodes CDR1 LGHNA and CDR2 YSLEER. The CDR3 region is CASSQDLGQGINSPLHF. The CDR3 DNA is TGCGCCAGCAGCCAAGATCTGGGGCAGGGAATTAATTCACCCCTCCACTTT.

V gene TRBV28 combines with J gene TRBJ1-2; D perhaps matches TRBD1 (5 bases). Germline CDR1 MDHEN, CDR2 SYDVKM. With 8 bases removed from V and 0 bases from J, the gap between germline ends came to 13 bases. This CDR3 has 14 residues. The CDR3, as DNA: TGTGCCAGCCTGACAGACCAAGCTAACTATGGCTACACCTTC. It yields the protein CASLTDQANYGYTF.

V gene TRBV7-3 combines with J gene TRBJ1-1; D call uncertain. V shed 3 bases and J shed 0 bases, with 8 bases lying between them. The CDR3 spans 14 residues. Germline V gene data show CDR1 as SGHTA and CDR2 as FQGTGA. CDR3 sequence reads: CASSLTGMNTEAFF. CDR3 nucleotides: TGTGCCAGCAGCTTGACGGGGATGAACACTGAAGCTTTCTTT.